This T cell receptor (beta chain) was sequenced for a study of blood T cells in healthy people across ages. The draw of peripheral blood yielded roughly 9.1 milliliters from each donor. This CDR3 spans 16 amino acids. Trimming removed 5 bases from V and 4 bases from J; junction bases left unmatched: 7. CDR1 and CDR2 (germline): KGHDR, SFDVKD. Alongside a J-beta primer mix, a sample-barcoded 5' primer served in a second PCR lasting roughly 6 to 11 cycles. All samples yielded 2.5 million or more CDR3-containing paired-end reads. Each CDR3 protein gets one entry after TCRdb re-called the 5' RACE reads with MiXCR. This table holds over 600,000 distinct CDR3 sequences, around 50% found once. Study conclusions and caveats: PBMCs that were unsorted prevented a conclusive naive versus antigen-experienced comparison.

A word on this clonotype: Its antigen is still unknown.

The sequence was collected from a man older than 75 in good health. The source material was blood. V gene TRBV24-1 combines with J gene TRBJ2-1, with 10 bases lining up with TRBD2. The CDR3 loop reads CATSGPTSGRYNEQFF. DNA for the CDR3: TGTGCCACCAGTGGGCCGACTAGCGGGCGTTACAATGAGCAGTTCTTC.